The rows below give T cell receptor beta chains drawn from one sample of a study of shared clonotypes between healthy human individuals. Sequencing was performed with immunoSEQ multiplex PCR; in TCRdb, only in-frame clones are kept and a portion is missing. In the table there are about 1.1 million clones, approximately 80% of which are singletons. Sequenced input: memory CD4+ T cells from PBMCs. Source of these receptors: a man younger than 35 in good health. Some clones in this sample may be carry-over from other donors' samples. Each CDR3 is given with its conserved first and last residue. Fields, in order: J gene, D gene, V gene, clone size, CDR3 protein, CDR3 DNA. D genes are given only for firm matches. Expanded clones are given a class, and other clones once, few, many or no size at all.

j_call: TRBJ2-3; d_call: TRBD2; v_call: TRBV29-1; clone_size: once; cdr3_aa: CSVVRGGRAADTQYF; cdr3_nt: TGCAGCGTTGTGAGAGGCGGGAGGGCCGCAGATACGCAGTATTTT
j_call: TRBJ2-4; d_call: NA; v_call: TRBV9; clone_size: NA; cdr3_aa: CASSPREGPNIQYF; cdr3_nt: TGTGCCAGCAGCCCCCGGGAAGGGCCGAACATTCAGTACTTC
j_call: TRBJ2-7; d_call: TRBD2; v_call: TRBV2; clone_size: NA; cdr3_aa: CASSVPSGRAYEQYF; cdr3_nt: TGTGCCAGCAGTGTACCTAGCGGGAGGGCGTACGAGCAGTACTTC
j_call: TRBJ2-2; d_call: NA; v_call: TRBV18; clone_size: once; cdr3_aa: CASSPTTAGDTGELFF; cdr3_nt: TGTGCCAGCTCACCCACGACAGCTGGGGATACCGGGGAGCTGTTTTTT
j_call: TRBJ2-3; d_call: TRBD1; v_call: TRBV28; clone_size: NA; cdr3_aa: CASRRQGTRTDTQYF; cdr3_nt: TGTGCCAGCAGGCGACAGGGGACCCGCACAGATACGCAGTATTTT
j_call: TRBJ2-7; d_call: NA; v_call: TRBV7-8; clone_size: NA; cdr3_aa: CASSPAVGTYEQYF; cdr3_nt: TGTGCCAGCAGCCCAGCGGTGGGAACCTACGAGCAGTACTTC
j_call: TRBJ2-5; d_call: NA; v_call: TRBV29-1; clone_size: NA; cdr3_aa: CSVRQSQETQYF; cdr3_nt: TGCAGCGTTCGACAGTCTCAAGAGACCCAGTACTTC
j_call: TRBJ2-1; d_call: NA; v_call: TRBV7-3; clone_size: NA; cdr3_aa: CASSEQEKGDEQFF; cdr3_nt: TGTGCCAGCAGCGAACAGGAAAAAGGCGATGAGCAGTTCTTC
j_call: TRBJ1-3; d_call: NA; v_call: TRBV6-5; clone_size: few; cdr3_aa: CASSNRNTIYF; cdr3_nt: TGTGCCAGCAGTAACCGAAACACCATATATTTT
j_call: TRBJ2-7; d_call: TRBD1; v_call: TRBV28; clone_size: NA; cdr3_aa: CASSLPGTGNMYEQYF; cdr3_nt: TGTGCCAGCAGTCTCCCCGGGACAGGGAATATGTACGAGCAGTACTTC
j_call: TRBJ2-5; d_call: TRBD2; v_call: TRBV7-2; clone_size: NA; cdr3_aa: CASSPRGGAETQYF; cdr3_nt: TGTGCCAGCAGCCCCCGGGGGGGTGCGGAGACCCAGTACTTC
j_call: TRBJ2-1; d_call: NA; v_call: TRBV5-1; clone_size: few; cdr3_aa: CASSLGGTNSYNEQFF; cdr3_nt: TGCGCCAGCAGCTTGGGGGGGACCAACTCCTACAATGAGCAGTTCTTC
j_call: TRBJ1-3; d_call: NA; v_call: TRBV19; clone_size: NA; cdr3_aa: CASSTGTVGNTIYF; cdr3_nt: TGTGCCAGTAGCACCGGGACTGTTGGAAACACCATATATTTT
j_call: TRBJ2-3; d_call: TRBD2; v_call: TRBV5-1; clone_size: NA; cdr3_aa: CASRSTSGRDTQYF; cdr3_nt: TGCGCCAGCAGGTCTACTAGCGGGAGAGATACGCAGTATTTT
j_call: TRBJ2-2; d_call: NA; v_call: TRBV27; clone_size: NA; cdr3_aa: CASSLDVYTGELFF; cdr3_nt: TGTGCCAGCAGTTTGGATGTATACACCGGGGAGCTGTTTTTT
j_call: TRBJ1-5; d_call: NA; v_call: TRBV28; clone_size: NA; cdr3_aa: CASSRTDSNQPQHF; cdr3_nt: TGTGCCAGCAGTCGGACAGACAGCAATCAGCCCCAGCATTTT
j_call: TRBJ1-5; d_call: TRBD1; v_call: TRBV2; clone_size: NA; cdr3_aa: CASSAMRTGGFQPQHF; cdr3_nt: TGTGCCAGCAGTGCAATGCGGACAGGGGGATTTCAGCCCCAGCATTTT
j_call: TRBJ1-3; d_call: NA; v_call: TRBV9; clone_size: NA; cdr3_aa: CASSPGGGSGNTIYF; cdr3_nt: TGTGCCAGCAGCCCCGGTGGTGGCTCTGGAAACACCATATATTTT
j_call: TRBJ2-5; d_call: NA; v_call: TRBV30; clone_size: NA; cdr3_aa: CAWTVRPQETQYF; cdr3_nt: TGTGCCTGGACGGTCAGGCCCCAAGAGACCCAGTACTTC